This note documents a single T cell receptor (beta chain) sequence. The sample comes from a study of blood T cells in healthy people across ages. The CDR3 spans 18 residues. V shed 9 bases and J 2 bases; nucleotides not matched to a gene: 19. Looked up from germline, CDR1 is MDHEN and CDR2 is SYDVKM. Primers used in a second PCR of about 7 to 11 cycles were a sample-barcoded 5' primer and a J-beta primer mix. MiXCR was run by TCRdb on the 5' RACE reads, yielding one entry per CDR3 protein. The repertoire holds about 1.8 million distinct CDR3 sequences, with 49% as singletons. The chain has TRBV28 and TRBJ2-3, with 8 bases matching TRBD1. This TCR derives from a woman aged 40 to 50 in good health. The sequencing input was blood. The CDR3 loop is CASFGTGGSKLFTDTQYF. The CDR3 DNA reads TGTGCCAGTTTCGGGACAGGCGGGTCCAAACTCTTCACAGATACGCAGTATTTT.